Presented here are 19 T cell receptor beta chains from one specimen sequenced in a study of blood T cell repertoires in COVID-19. Assay: immunoSEQ multiplex PCR; the TCRdb copy retains only in-frame clones and omits some. The sample records under 300,000 clones, roughly 90% being singletons. The sample consisted of PBMCs or T cells enriched from blood (not recorded which). These receptors all come from a woman aged 25-40 years who had recovered from COVID-19.

V and J are TRBV29-1 and TRBJ2-5; tentatively, D is TRBD1 (6 bases). Germline V gene data show CDR1 as SQVTM and CDR2 as ANQGSEA. The CDR3 consists of 14 residues. Trimming shortened V by 7 bases and J by 0 bases, and 15 bases separated the two germline ends. Here the CDR3 reads CSALDRLNQETQYF. CDR3 in DNA: TGCAGCGCCTTAGACAGGCTCAACCAAGAGACCCAGTACTTC.

The genes are TRBV2 and TRBJ2-2, with 7 bases fitting TRBD1. V was pared by 6 bases and J by 6 bases, with 4 bases of the junction left unmatched. This CDR3 is built from 13 residues. Germline CDR1 SNHLY, CDR2 FYNNEI. CDR3 loop: CASSLQGSGELFF. CDR3 nucleotide sequence: TGTGCCAGCAGCTTACAGGGGTCCGGGGAGCTGTTTTTT. Complete variable domain (other parts from reference TRBV2 and TRBJ2-2): EPEVTQTPSHQVTQMGQEVILRCVPISNHLYFYWYRQILGQKVEFLVSFYNNEISEKSEIFDDQFSVERPDGSNFTLKIRSTKLEDSAMYFCASSLQGSGELFFGEGSRLTVL.

The rearrangement uses TRBV6-4 and TRBJ2-5, with 8 bases lining up with TRBD2. V lost 0 bases and J lost 5; bases outside the gene matches: 5. Germline V gene lookup returns CDR1 MRHNA and CDR2 SNTAGT. The CDR3 spans 15 residues. The CDR3 DNA follows: TGTGCCAGCAGTGACTCCGCGGGAGGAAAGGAGACCCAGTACTTC. Translated, it gives CASSDSAGGKETQYF.

The chain employs TRBV7-3 and TRBJ1-6; D call uncertain. V was trimmed by 0 bases and J by 6 bases, leaving 9 bases between them. The CDR3 has 15 residues. From germline, CDR1 is SGHTA and CDR2 FQGTGA. This chain's CDR3 is CASSLTPGLNSPLHF. In DNA form, the CDR3 reads TGTGCCAGCAGCTTAACCCCAGGCCTTAATTCACCCCTCCACTTT.

This clone appeared once. The V call is TRBV9, the J call TRBJ1-2; 7 nucleotides align to TRBD1. The germline V gene has CDR1 SGDLS and CDR2 YYNGEE. CDR3 length: 16 amino acids. Losses at the gene ends were 4 bases for V and 1 base for J; bases not matched to a gene: 10. CDR3 nucleotide sequence: TGTGCCAGCAGCCCCTTTAGGACAGGTTATAACTATGGCTACACCTTC. Its translation is CASSPFRTGYNYGYTF.

The gene calls are TRBV30 and TRBJ2-1; D is uncertain. The CDR3 totals 16 residues. Germline CDR1 is GTSNPN and CDR2 is SVGIG (reference sequence). The V end was cut by 1 base, the J end by 4 bases, with 17 bases between. The CDR3 here is CAWSEELGGVYNEQFF. The CDR3 bases are TGTGCCTGGAGTGAAGAGTTAGGCGGAGTTTACAATGAGCAGTTCTTC.

V and J are TRBV5-8 and TRBJ2-5; D is perhaps TRBD2 (6 bases). Trimming took 4 bases from V and 2 from J, leaving 12 bases between them. The germline V gene has CDR1 SGHTS and CDR2 YDEGEE. The length of the CDR3 is 14 residues. The CDR3 DNA follows: TGTGCCAGCAGCCCCGGGACTCTACAAGAGACCCAGTACTTC. Residues: CASSPGTLQETQYF.

The chain is built from TRBV11-3 and TRBJ1-1; possible D gene TRBD1, 5 bases. Germline lookup yields CDR1 SGHNT and CDR2 YENEEA. The V and J ends lost 1 base and 8 bases respectively, with 11 bases between them. The CDR3 spans 13 residues. The CDR3 DNA is TGTGCCAGCAGCTTAGCGCCAGGGAAGGAAGCTTTCTTT. Its translation is CASSLAPGKEAFF.

The rearrangement joins TRBV18 to TRBJ1-3; TRBD1 might be the D (5 bases). V lost 2 bases and J 4 bases, leaving 15 bases between the germline ends. The CDR3 sequence is 16 residues long. The germline gives CDR1 KGHSH, CDR2 LQKENI. The CDR3 nucleotides read TGTGCCAGCTCACCAAGCTGGGGACTAACAGGAAACACCATATATTTT. The encoded protein is CASSPSWGLTGNTIYF.

The V and J genes are TRBV5-8 and TRBJ1-1, with a possible D match to TRBD1 (5 bases). CDR3 size: 19 residues. Trimming shortened V by 1 base and J by 1 base, and 23 bases separated the two germline ends. Per the germline V gene, CDR1 is SGHTS and CDR2 is YDEGEE. The CDR3 coding sequence is TGTGCCAGCAGCTTGTACCGACAGCGAACCTCAATTACGAACACTGAAGCTTTCTTT. Protein: CASSLYRQRTSITNTEAFF.

The chain has TRBV3-1 (or the pseudogene TRBV3-2) and TRBJ1-3; a possible D gene is TRBD1 (6 bases). With 2 bases removed from V and 2 bases from J, the gap between germline ends came to 16 bases. The CDR3 has 17 residues. Germline V lookup: CDR1 LGHDT, CDR2 YNNKEL (reference sequence). CDR3 nucleotides: TGTGCCAGCAGCCAACTCACACAGGGCGGCCCTGGAAACACCATATATTTT. It is translated as CASSQLTQGGPGNTIYF.

V gene TRBV28 combines with J gene TRBJ1-5; the match to TRBD1 covers 9 bases. Losses at the gene ends were 3 bases for V and 9 bases for J; bases not matched to a gene: 9. The CDR3 has 15 amino acids. Germline-derived CDR1 and CDR2 are MDHEN and SYDVKM. The CDR3: CASSLVTGTGTPQHF. The CDR3 nucleotides are TGTGCCAGCAGTTTGGTAACCGGGACAGGGACGCCCCAGCATTTT. Filled out from reference TRBV28 and TRBJ1-5, the complete variable domain reads DVKVTQSSRYLVKRTGEKVFLECVQDMDHENMFWYRQDPGLGLRLIYFSYDVKMKEKGDIPEGYSVSREKKERFSLILESASTNQTSMYLCASSLVTGTGTPQHFGDGTRLSIL.

This clone was found a few times. V gene TRBV5-1 combines with J gene TRBJ1-1; 11 nucleotides agree with TRBD1. The CDR3 has 16 amino acids. Germline CDR1 and CDR2: SGHRS and YFSETQ. The V and J ends lost 0 bases and 5 bases, in that order; junction bases with no gene match: 6. The CDR3 region has the DNA TGCGCCAGCAGCTTGGGCCCCGGGACAGGGGGGACTGAAGCTTTCTTT. Encoded protein: CASSLGPGTGGTEAFF.

The chain links TRBV7-3 to TRBJ1-5, with a tentative D call TRBD1 (5 bases). Germline loops: CDR1 SGHTA, CDR2 FQGTGA. CDR3 size: 12 residues. Between the trimmed V and J ends, which lost 1 base and 9 bases, there was a span of 7 bases. DNA of the CDR3: TGTGCCAGCAGCTTAATTAGGGGGCCCCAGCATTTT. Residues: CASSLIRGPQHF.

The table lists this clone with a few counts. This sequence joins TRBV6-1 and TRBJ1-3, with 8 bases lining up with TRBD1. Germline CDR1 MNHNS, CDR2 SASEGT. The CDR3 totals 15 residues. Unmatched junction bases numbered 3, after V lost 3 bases and J lost 2 bases. The CDR3 nucleotides read TGTGCCAGCAGTGAGGGCAGGGGGCCTGGAAACACCATATATTTT. Translated, it gives CASSEGRGPGNTIYF.

This chain uses TRBV28 with TRBJ1-2; D perhaps matches TRBD1 (5 bases). In germline, CDR1 is MDHEN, CDR2 SYDVKM. The CDR3 sequence is 13 residues long. With 3 bases removed from V and 8 bases from J, the gap between germline ends came to 13 bases. The CDR3 DNA reads TGTGCCAGCAGTTTGGGGGGGGAAAGCGGCTACACCTTC. Its translation is CASSLGGESGYTF.

V is TRBV19 and J is TRBJ1-1; 10 positions agree with TRBD1. Germline V lookup: CDR1 LNHDA, CDR2 SQIVND (reference sequence). J lost 1 base, V lost 8 bases, and 7 bases had no gene match. CDR3 length equals 15 residues. The CDR3 region is CASLPGQGSNTEAFF. The CDR3 nucleotides read TGTGCCAGTTTACCGGGACAGGGGTCGAACACTGAAGCTTTCTTT.

The rearrangement links TRBV14 to TRBJ2-3; weak D call: TRBD2 (6 bases). The CDR3 totals 16 residues. Trimming removed 2 bases at V and 2 bases at J, with 14 bases between. From germline, CDR1 is SGHDN and CDR2 FVKESK. CDR3 residues: CASSQSGAVDTDTQYF. The DNA of the CDR3 is TGTGCCAGCAGCCAATCGGGAGCGGTCGACACAGATACGCAGTATTTT.

This chain links TRBV4-1 with TRBJ1-1; the D is unclear. In germline, CDR1 is MGHRA, CDR2 YSYEKL. The germline V and J ends were trimmed by 1 base and 10 bases, with 10 bases remaining between them. The CDR3 has 12 residues. The CDR3 sequence: CASSQGGSVAFF. As DNA, the CDR3 is TGCGCCAGCAGCCAAGGCGGAAGTGTAGCTTTCTTT.